The 18 T cell receptor beta chains below all came from one sample that was sequenced in a study of glioma-infiltrating T cells after dendritic cell vaccination. Assay: immunoSEQ multiplex PCR; the TCRdb copy retains only in-frame clones and omits some. The sample has around 97,000 clones, roughly four fifths seen once. This sample comprised blood, obtained before dendritic cell vaccination. Receptors originate from a human donor with glioblastoma.

The V call is TRBV7-8, the J call TRBJ2-5, with 8 bases identical to TRBD2. The CDR3 is made up of 16 amino acids. Looked up from germline, CDR1 is SGHVS and CDR2 is FQNEAQ. The V gene end was trimmed by 3 bases and the J gene end by 5 bases; junction bases not matched to a gene: 11. The CDR3 spells CASSFGGALRGETQYF. The DNA for the CDR3 is TGTGCCAGCAGCTTCGGGGGGGCCCTCCGAGGGGAGACCCAGTACTTC.

To note about this clone: Germline and junction disagree at one end, which may indicate a read error. This chain joins TRBV7-7 and TRBJ2-5; 8 nucleotides match TRBD1. This CDR3 has 13 residues. Germline values: CDR1 SSHAT, CDR2 FNYEAQ (reference sequence). The CDR3 protein is CASSSDRGETQYF. DNA of the CDR3: TGTGCTAGCAGCTCCGACAGGGGAGAGACCCAGTACTTC.

The chain joins TRBV10-3 to TRBJ1-2, with D possibly being TRBD1 (5 bases). V dropped 4 bases and J dropped 7 bases, with 10 bases sitting between them. This CDR3 is built from 12 residues. Germline lookup yields CDR1 ENHRY and CDR2 SYGVKD. In DNA form, the CDR3 reads TGTGCCATCAGTGGTTCGACAGCTGGCTACACCTTC. It yields the protein CAISGSTAGYTF.

This chain joins TRBV4-1 and TRBJ2-2; the D gene is possibly TRBD2 (5 bases). The V end lost 1 base, the J end lost 7 bases, and 19 bases lay between the germline ends. Germline V gene lookup returns CDR1 MGHRA and CDR2 YSYEKL. There are 17 residues in the CDR3. In nucleotides, the CDR3 is TGCGCCAGCAGCCAAGGTTCGGGAAGGGCCTGGGTCGGGGAGCTGTTTTTT. Protein: CASSQGSGRAWVGELFF.

The count of this clone is one. V usage is TRBV19 and J usage is TRBJ1-5; 7 bases are a match to TRBD1. CDR3 length: 14 amino acids. V lost 5 bases, J lost 6 bases, and 7 bases stayed unmatched. Germline V gene lookup returns CDR1 LNHDA and CDR2 SQIVND (reference sequence). CDR3 sequence (DNA): TGTGCCAGTAGTTCCGGACAGGTTGGTCAGCCCCAGCATTTT. It yields the protein CASSSGQVGQPQHF.

The chain carries TRBV4-2 and TRBJ2-3; the D is unclear. The CDR3 has 13 amino acids. Germline assignment: CDR1 LGHNA and CDR2 YNFKEQ. Trimming took 2 bases from V and 0 from J, leaving 3 bases between them. CDR3: CASSQTSTDTQYF. The CDR3 DNA follows: TGTGCCAGCAGCCAAACTAGCACAGATACGCAGTATTTT.

The J gene is TRBJ1-2, the V gene TRBV2; D unclear. The germline CDR1 and CDR2 sequences are SNHLY and FYNNEI. This CDR3 region has 13 residues. Deletions cut 3 bases from V and 4 bases from J, with 9 bases between. The CDR3 protein is CASSEGRSYGYTF. CDR3 bases: TGTGCCAGCAGTGAGGGCAGGTCCTATGGCTACACCTTC.

The genes are TRBV5-6 and TRBJ1-1; 7 bases map to TRBD1. Germline V gives CDR1 SGHDT, CDR2 YYEEEE. J lost 4 bases, V lost 7 bases, and 13 bases had no gene match. The length of the CDR3 is 15 residues. CDR3 residues: CASSRDSLSPTEAFF. CDR3 DNA sequence: TGTGCCAGCTCAAGGGACAGCCTAAGCCCCACTGAAGCTTTCTTT.

The V gene is TRBV7-2, the J gene TRBJ2-1, with D possibly matching TRBD2 (7 bases). Trimming cost V 0 bases and J 9 bases, with 18 bases left between them. CDR1 is SGHTA and CDR2 is FQGNSA in the germline V gene. The CDR3 sequence is 16 residues long. The CDR3 loop is CASSLALGGASIEQFF. For the CDR3, the DNA is TGTGCCAGCAGCTTAGCATTGGGGGGGGCTTCGATTGAGCAGTTCTTC. Full variable domain (remainder filled in from reference TRBV7-2 and TRBJ2-1): GAGVSQSPSNKVTEKGKDVELRCDPISGHTALYWYRQSLGQGLEFLIYFQGNSAPDKSGLPSDRFSAERTGGSVSTLTIQRTQQEDSAVYLCASSLALGGASIEQFFGPGTRLTVL.

This clone was seen only a few times. The chain links TRBV10-2 to TRBJ2-1, with TRBD2 matching 10 bases. Germline CDR1 reads WSHSY; CDR2 reads SAAADI. The CDR3 is 19 amino acids. Trimming at V came to 0 bases and at J to 1 base, leaving 9 bases not matched to a gene. Here the CDR3 reads CASSESAHPSGGSYNEQFF. CDR3 DNA sequence: TGCGCCAGCAGTGAGTCAGCTCATCCTAGCGGGGGATCCTACAATGAGCAGTTCTTC.

This clone was detected a few times. V gene TRBV5-1 combines with J gene TRBJ1-3, with 8 bases aligning to TRBD1. Germline V gene lookup returns CDR1 SGHRS and CDR2 YFSETQ. This CDR3 spans 17 amino acids. Losses at the gene ends were 2 bases for V and 0 bases for J; bases not matched to a gene: 7. The CDR3 loop reads CASSFLQGGISGNTIYF. CDR3 coding DNA: TGCGCCAGCAGCTTTCTACAGGGGGGGATCTCTGGAAACACCATATATTTT. Variable domain in full (rest from reference TRBV5-1 and TRBJ1-3): KAGVTQTPRYLIKTRGQQVTLSCSPISGHRSVSWYQQTPGQGLQFLFEYFSETQRNKGNFPGRFSGRQFSNSRSEMNVSTLELGDSALYLCASSFLQGGISGNTIYFGEGSWLTVV.

This clone was picked up one time. CDR3 coding DNA: TGTGCCAGCCAAAGAGGGCAGCTATACGAGCAGTACTTC. Translating it yields CASQRGQLYEQYF. V usage is TRBV27 and J usage is TRBJ2-7, with D perhaps TRBD2 (5 bases). Per germline, CDR1 MNHEY and CDR2 SMNVEV (reference sequence). The CDR3 loop spans 13 amino acids. Trimming left V 8 bases short and J 4 bases short, with 15 bases between.

The chain couples TRBV30 to TRBJ1-1; D remains unclear. The germline gives CDR1 GTSNPN, CDR2 SVGIG (reference sequence). The CDR3 runs to 13 residues. Trimming left V 0 bases short and J 3 bases short, with 8 bases between. The CDR3 sequence: CAWSVLRDTEAFF. Here the CDR3 DNA reads TGTGCCTGGAGTGTATTGAGGGACACTGAAGCTTTCTTT.

This chain uses TRBV7-9 with TRBJ2-4; 9 bases fit TRBD1. Germline loops: CDR1 SEHNR, CDR2 FQNEAQ (reference sequence). The CDR3 has 16 amino acids. With V trimmed by 5 bases and J by 2 bases, 7 bases remained unmatched. CDR3 in amino acids: CASSARDRETKNIQYF. CDR3 DNA: TGTGCCAGCAGCGCGCGGGACAGGGAAACCAAAAACATTCAGTACTTC.

The rearrangement joins TRBV6-1 to TRBJ1-3; a weak D match, TRBD1 (6 bases). In germline, CDR1 is MNHNS, CDR2 SASEGT. The CDR3 is 16 amino acids. V was cut by 4 bases and J by 2 bases, with 15 bases left in between. This CDR3 is CASSALLQGTGNTIYF. The CDR3 nucleotides read TGTGCCAGCAGTGCTCTTCTACAGGGAACTGGAAACACCATATATTTT.

This clone has more than one count but fewer than ten. V usage is TRBV6-5 and J usage is TRBJ2-7; D call uncertain. The CDR3 length is 14 residues. Germline assignment: CDR1 MNHEY and CDR2 SVGAGI. The V end lost 1 base, the J end lost 6 bases, and 13 bases lay between the germline ends. The CDR3 region is CASSYLQTGGEQYF. The CDR3 nucleotides read TGTGCCAGCAGTTACTTGCAGACCGGCGGCGAGCAGTACTTC.

The V and J genes are TRBV5-5 and TRBJ2-7; 7 bases agree with TRBD1. With V trimmed by 0 bases and J by 1 base, 1 base remained unmatched. CDR3 length: 14 amino acids. Germline CDR1 reads SGHKS; CDR2 reads YYEKEE (reference sequence). DNA of the CDR3: TGTGCCAGCAGCTTGGGACAGGGATCCTACGAGCAGTACTTC. Its translation is CASSLGQGSYEQYF.

The DNA of the CDR3 is TGTGCCAGCAGCCCCTCAACTAGCGGGGGAAATACTACGCAGTATTTT. Its translation: CASSPSTSGGNTTQYF. The genes are TRBV9 and TRBJ2-3, with 11 bases matching TRBD2. V lost 4 bases and J lost 8; bases outside the gene matches: 12. This CDR3 is built from 16 residues. Germline V lookup: CDR1 SGDLS, CDR2 YYNGEE.